Reported below is one T cell receptor beta chain. V lost 4 bases, J lost 4 bases, and 14 bases lay in between. Germline V gene data show CDR1 as SGHNT and CDR2 as YENEEA. The CDR3 has 15 residues. The sample comes from a study of control samples from healthy donors and cancer patients. TCRdb's copy holds only in-frame clones and misses some; the assay was immunoSEQ multiplex PCR. This table holds tens of thousands of clones, more than 65% found once. Sequenced material: formalin-fixed, paraffin-embedded tissue. The chain uses TRBV11-3 and TRBJ2-1; D ambiguous. The TCR originated in a male donor with melanoma. For the CDR3, the DNA is TGTGCCAGCAGCTCCCCCTCTGGACCTTACAATGAGCAGTTCTTC. It yields the protein CASSSPSGPYNEQFF.